This T cell receptor beta chain originates from a study of Ad26.COV2.S vaccination and SARS-CoV-2 variants. Study as a whole: Once or twice, 56 days apart, Ad26.COV2.S was delivered intramuscularly. Broader study findings: Substantial post-vaccination breadth of spike-specific CD8+ and CD4+ T cell responses was reported. Recipients of either vaccine or placebo displayed similar breadth of non-spike TCRs.

This clone was seen once. Antigen specificity is unknown. Regarding treatment: around 19 received Ad26.COV2.S at low or high dose, single or two shots; 5 received placebo; per-sample allocation not given. On day 63 after the first injection, vaccine and placebo recipients gave samples. Vaccination used an Ad26 vector expressing Wuhan-strain SARS-CoV-2 spike. Germline V CDR1 and CDR2: LGHNA, YNFKEQ. The V and J ends lost 6 bases and 0 bases, in that order; junction bases with no gene match: 10. This CDR3 spans 17 amino acids. Assay: immunoSEQ multiplex PCR; the TCRdb copy retains only in-frame clones and omits some. The repertoire holds about 680,000 clones, around 90% seen once, with approximately 1.5% in the top ten.

The receptor comes from a person aged 18-65 years who received the Ad26.COV2.S COVID-19 vaccine or a placebo. The specimen was peripheral blood, collected in a trial of Ad26.COV2.S vaccine versus placebo. J is TRBJ2-1 and V is TRBV4-2; 8 bases align to TRBD2. CDR3 loop: CASRASGTRGSYNEQFF. The CDR3 nucleotides read TGTGCCAGCAGGGCTTCCGGGACTAGGGGCTCCTACAATGAGCAGTTCTTC.